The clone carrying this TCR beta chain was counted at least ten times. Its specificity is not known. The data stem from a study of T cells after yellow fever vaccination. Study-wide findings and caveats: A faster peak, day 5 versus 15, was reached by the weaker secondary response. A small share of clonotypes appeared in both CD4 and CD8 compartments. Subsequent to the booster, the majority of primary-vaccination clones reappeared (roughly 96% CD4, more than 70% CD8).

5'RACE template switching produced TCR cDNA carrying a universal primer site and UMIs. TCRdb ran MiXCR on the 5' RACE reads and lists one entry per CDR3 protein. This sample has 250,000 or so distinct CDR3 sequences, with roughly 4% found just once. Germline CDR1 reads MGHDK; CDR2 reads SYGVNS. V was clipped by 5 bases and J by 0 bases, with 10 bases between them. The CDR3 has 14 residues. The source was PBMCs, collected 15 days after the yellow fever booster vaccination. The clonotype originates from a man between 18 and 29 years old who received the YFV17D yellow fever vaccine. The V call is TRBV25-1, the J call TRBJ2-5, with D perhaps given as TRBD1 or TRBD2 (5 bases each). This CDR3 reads CASSPRGYQETQYF. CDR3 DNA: TGTGCCAGCAGTCCCCGGGGCTACCAAGAGACCCAGTACTTC.